The text below deals with one T cell receptor (beta chain). The CDR3 is made up of 12 amino acids. Germline loops: CDR1 MNHNS, CDR2 SASEGT. Trimming removed 4 bases at V and 8 bases at J, with 11 bases between. A constant-region primer primed TCR beta cDNA synthesis from 500 to 550 ng of total RNA. Investigators got TCR beta libraries out of three nested multiplex PCR rounds, done with slightly modified ARM-PCR. A C-beta reverse primer and TRBV1-TRBV30 forward primers served in each of the first two PCR rounds, at ten to eleven cycles apiece. MiXCR was run by TCRdb on the multiplex PCR reads, yielding one entry per CDR3 protein. The profile shows over 95,000 distinct CDR3 sequences, more than 65% of them singletons. This entry comes from a study of tumor-infiltrating lymphocytes in primary liver carcinoma. Taking about 17-32 mg of unsorted bulk tissue, the authors co-extracted RNA and DNA.

The sample was liver tumor tissue from sampling region 5. Documented subset: tumor region T5, tumor centre. The chain employs TRBV6-1 and TRBJ1-1, with TRBD1 as a possible D gene (5 bases). The sequence was obtained from a woman aged 60-70 years with primary liver carcinoma and hepatitis B virus infection. In DNA form, the CDR3 reads TGTGCCAGCAGTGCGGGGCCCATCGAAGCTTTCTTT. Translating gives CASSAGPIEAFF.